The clone carrying this T cell receptor beta chain was seen a single time. Its specificity is unknown. This CDR3 region has 13 residues. The V and J ends lost 4 bases and 2 bases, in that order; junction bases with no gene match: 5. Per the germline V gene, CDR1 is DFQATT and CDR2 is SNEGSKA (reference sequence). This sample was taken from a study of blood T cells in healthy people across ages. Points from the study as a whole: Using unsorted PBMCs precluded a conclusive naive versus antigen-experienced comparison.

Using a J-beta primer mix together with a sample-barcoded 5' primer, a second PCR was run for 7 to 11 cycles. MiXCR, applied by TCRdb to the 5' RACE reads, yields one record per CDR3 protein. The table lists some 940,000 distinct CDR3 sequences, roughly 29% of them singletons. These same records also appear under a second study, on T cells of mothers and their children. This second study says: Nine systemically healthy Caucasian donors: three mothers, six children.

V is TRBV20-1 and J is TRBJ2-7; 7 bases are shared with TRBD2. The source material was blood. The clonotype originates from a woman aged 40-49 years in good health. CDR3 sequence reads: CSATAAGPYEQYF. DNA of the CDR3: TGCAGTGCTACCGCAGCGGGGCCCTACGAGCAGTACTTC.